Listed here are 30 T cell receptor beta chains from one sample, sequenced in a study of blood T cell repertoires in COVID-19. Clones were sequenced by immunoSEQ multiplex PCR, and TCRdb holds only the in-frame ones, with some missing. The repertoire holds about 290,000 clones, with 80% to 90% as singletons. The sample consisted of peripheral blood. These receptors were taken from a woman aged 25 to 45 with active or convalescent COVID-19.

This chain uses TRBV7-3 with TRBJ1-6; D is ambiguous. V was shortened by 1 base and J by 3 bases, with 4 bases between the two germline ends. Germline CDR1 SGHTA, CDR2 FQGTGA. The CDR3 is 14 amino acids. CDR3 in DNA: TGTGCCAGCAGCTTAAGCAGCTATAATTCACCCCTCCACTTT. It specifies CASSLSSYNSPLHF.

The chain joins TRBV3-1 (or the pseudogene TRBV3-2) to TRBJ2-7; perhaps TRBD2 as D (5 bases). Deletions cut 2 bases from V and 2 bases from J, with 19 bases between. This CDR3 region has 17 residues. Germline V CDR1 and CDR2: LGHDT, YNNKEL (reference sequence). CDR3: CASSQYGGRPTPYEQYF. The CDR3 DNA sequence: TGTGCCAGCAGCCAATACGGAGGACGGCCTACGCCCTACGAGCAGTACTTC.

The V and J genes are TRBV28 and TRBJ1-2; possibly TRBD1 for D (5 bases). Germline-derived CDR1 and CDR2 are MDHEN and SYDVKM. V was trimmed by 5 bases and J by 7 bases, leaving 26 bases between them. The CDR3 runs 17 residues. CDR3 sequence (DNA): TGTGCCAGCAGTCCTTCTTTTCCGGGTCCCCAGGGAGGTGGCTACACCTTC. Translation: CASSPSFPGPQGGGYTF.

The CDR3 loop is CASSPTGANYGYTF. CDR3 nucleotides: TGTGCCAGCTCCCCCACAGGGGCTAACTATGGCTACACCTTC. J is TRBJ1-2 and V is TRBV18; 7 bases agree with TRBD1. Germline V lookup: CDR1 KGHSH, CDR2 LQKENI. The V gene end was trimmed by 6 bases and the J gene end by 0 bases; junction bases not matched to a gene: 4. CDR3 length: 14 residues.

The chain employs TRBV24-1 and TRBJ1-3; TRBD1 aligns across 10 bases. CDR3 length equals 19 residues. Germline values: CDR1 KGHDR, CDR2 SFDVKD. The V segment lost 6 bases and the J segment 4 bases; nucleotides outside the gene matches: 17. For the CDR3, the DNA is TGTGCCACCAGTACATTGGGGACAGGGGCGCCTCTTTTCGGAAACACCATATATTTT. Its translation: CATSTLGTGAPLFGNTIYF.

The chain joins TRBV5-1 to TRBJ2-5; maybe TRBD2 (5 bases). The germline V and J ends were trimmed by 4 bases and 5 bases, with 18 bases remaining between them. The CDR3 length is 15 residues. CDR1 and CDR2 (germline): SGHRS, YFSETQ. CDR3 DNA: TGCGCCAGCAGCCTAACTAGTACGTCGTCCGAGACCCAGTACTTC. Its protein is CASSLTSTSSETQYF.

The chain has TRBV28 and TRBJ2-2; 10 bases match TRBD1. Germline V gene data show CDR1 as MDHEN and CDR2 as SYDVKM. This CDR3 has 16 residues. The trim removed 5 bases at V and 6 bases at J, leaving 9 bases unmatched. CDR3 sequence (DNA): TGTGCCAGCAGTCTGGGACAGGGGAGGTATTCCGGGGAGCTGTTTTTT. It specifies CASSLGQGRYSGELFF. Full variable domain (missing parts from reference TRBV28 and TRBJ2-2): DVKVTQSSRYLVKRTGEKVFLECVQDMDHENMFWYRQDPGLGLRLIYFSYDVKMKEKGDIPEGYSVSREKKERFSLILESASTNQTSMYLCASSLGQGRYSGELFFGEGSRLTVL.

The chain is built from TRBV6-2 or TRBV6-3 and TRBJ1-5, with TRBD1 identical over 10 bases. The trim removed 6 bases at V and 2 bases at J, leaving 16 bases unmatched. CDR1 and CDR2 (germline): MNHEY, SVGEGT. This CDR3 comprises 19 residues. The CDR3: CASSPSRDRGPGGNQPQHF. CDR3 sequence (DNA): TGTGCCAGCAGCCCATCCCGGGACAGGGGCCCCGGGGGCAATCAGCCCCAGCATTTT.

The V gene is TRBV18, the J gene TRBJ1-5, with D perhaps TRBD1 (5 bases). The germline V gene encodes CDR1 KGHSH and CDR2 LQKENI. The CDR3 sequence is 16 residues long. V shed 3 bases and J shed 2 bases, with 14 bases lying between them. Here the CDR3 DNA reads TGTGCCAGCTCACCGAGCAGGGCAGAAGGCAATCAGCCCCAGCATTTT. This encodes CASSPSRAEGNQPQHF.

This CDR3 is CASSPTGQINTEAFF. The DNA for the CDR3 is TGTGCCAGCAGCCCGACGGGACAGATTAACACTGAAGCTTTCTTT. This chain links TRBV14 with TRBJ1-1; 7 bases match TRBD1. Trimming took 4 bases from V and 2 from J; bases not matched to a gene: 7. The CDR3 runs to 15 residues. From germline, CDR1 is SGHDN and CDR2 FVKESK.

The rearrangement uses TRBV6-1 and TRBJ1-2; maybe TRBD1 (5 bases). This CDR3 region has 16 residues. Trimming stripped 2 bases from V and 3 bases from J, with 16 bases between. Germline loops: CDR1 MNHNS, CDR2 SASEGT. Written as DNA, the CDR3 is TGTGCCAGCAGTGAATTCCCCAGCGGGGGAGACTATGGCTACACCTTC. Its protein product is CASSEFPSGGDYGYTF.

The chain combines TRBV14 with TRBJ2-2; D perhaps matches TRBD1 (6 bases). The CDR3 spans 15 residues. Trimming cost V 4 bases and J 3 bases, with 12 bases left between them. Germline CDR1 and CDR2: SGHDN and FVKESK. CDR3 bases: TGTGCCAGCAGCCCGGGACAACGTTACACCGGGGAGCTGTTTTTT. Protein sequence: CASSPGQRYTGELFF.

This chain connects TRBV29-1 to TRBJ1-1; 7 nucleotides agree with TRBD1. CDR1 SQVTM and CDR2 ANQGSEA come from the germline V gene. Trimming took 8 bases from V and 0 from J; bases not matched to a gene: 6. The length of the CDR3 is 13 residues. The CDR3 bases are TGCAGCATGAACAGGGGCATGAACACTGAAGCTTTCTTT. Translated: CSMNRGMNTEAFF.

The V gene is TRBV4-1, the J gene TRBJ1-6; TRBD1 aligns across 8 bases. With V trimmed by 4 bases and J by 5 bases, 7 bases remained unmatched. Per germline, CDR1 MGHRA and CDR2 YSYEKL. The CDR3 is 16 amino acids. As DNA, the CDR3 is TGCGCCAGCAGCCGCCGGGCAGGGGGCAATAATTCACCCCTCCACTTT. This codes for CASSRRAGGNNSPLHF.

This chain uses TRBV23-1 with TRBJ2-7; D ambiguous. TRBV23-1 is marked as an open reading frame, function uncertain. The CDR3 length is 15 residues. V was pared by 5 bases and J by 6 bases, with 20 bases between. The CDR3 loop is CASSSALTPAAEQYF. In DNA, the CDR3 is TGCGCCAGCAGTAGTGCACTCACACCCGCGGCCGAGCAGTACTTC.

The gene calls are TRBV6-2 or TRBV6-3 and TRBJ1-5, with TRBD1 matching 10 bases. This CDR3 is built from 15 residues. With 6 bases clipped from V and 4 bases from J, the junction kept 6 bases outside the gene matches. Germline CDR1 MNHEY, CDR2 SVGEGT. CDR3 residues: CASSRDRGRNQPQHF. CDR3 DNA: TGTGCCAGCAGCCGGGACAGGGGTAGGAATCAGCCCCAGCATTTT.

This rearrangement joins TRBV30 to TRBJ1-6, with D possibly being TRBD1 (5 bases). CDR3 length equals 14 residues. V was shortened by 2 bases and J by 9 bases, with 14 bases between the two germline ends. Germline CDR1 GTSNPN, CDR2 SVGIG (reference sequence). For the CDR3, the DNA is TGTGCCTGGAGTATGGCAGGGCGGAGTTCACCCCTCCACTTT. It is translated as CAWSMAGRSSPLHF.

V gene TRBV6-5 combines with J gene TRBJ1-1, with TRBD1 matching 10 bases. V lost 2 bases, J lost 3 bases, and 3 bases stayed unmatched. Germline-derived CDR1 and CDR2 are MNHEY and SVGAGI. The CDR3 contains 15 residues. The CDR3 loop is CASSYGDRGDTEAFF. In DNA form, the CDR3 reads TGTGCCAGCAGTTACGGGGACAGGGGCGACACTGAAGCTTTCTTT.

This chain joins TRBV7-9 and TRBJ1-2, with 7 bases lining up with TRBD1. V trimming: 2 bases; J trimming: 14 bases; junction bases outside the gene matches: 8. CDR1 and CDR2 (germline): SEHNR, FQNEAQ (reference sequence). This CDR3 spans 12 amino acids. CDR3 sequence (DNA): TGTGCCAGCAGCTTAAGTGAGGGGGCCAAGACCTTC. This encodes CASSLSEGAKTF.

The rearrangement links TRBV12-3 or TRBV12-4 to TRBJ1-1; TRBD1 might be the D (5 bases). The V and J ends lost 6 bases and 4 bases respectively, with 9 bases between them. The CDR3 loop spans 12 amino acids. CDR3 sequence: CASRQEPTEAFF. The CDR3 DNA is TGTGCCAGCAGACAGGAACCCACTGAAGCTTTCTTT.

V gene TRBV13 combines with J gene TRBJ1-5, with D tentatively TRBD1 (6 bases). The CDR3 contains 17 residues. Per germline, CDR1 PRHDT and CDR2 FYEKMQ (reference sequence). Trimming cost V 0 bases and J 6 bases, with 18 bases left between them. The CDR3 DNA sequence: TGTGCCAGCAGCTTAGGCCTCGGGGGCCGCGGGGGTCAGCCCCAGCATTTT. It specifies CASSLGLGGRGGQPQHF.

The V call is TRBV12-3 or TRBV12-4, the J call TRBJ2-5; no definite D call. With 5 bases removed from V and 7 bases from J, the gap between germline ends came to 11 bases. The CDR3 totals 12 residues. Written as DNA, the CDR3 is TGTGCCAGCAGTGAGGATTTAGGGACCCAGTACTTC. The encoded protein is CASSEDLGTQYF.

CDR3 amino acids: CASSVPLTGTVDEQYF. The CDR3 region has the DNA TGTGCCAGCAGTGTCCCACTGACAGGTACGGTGGACGAGCAGTACTTC. V usage is TRBV6-4 and J usage is TRBJ2-7; D may be TRBD1 (6 bases). The CDR3 is made up of 16 amino acids. V lost 4 bases, J lost 5 bases, and 21 bases lay in between. Germline CDR1 reads MRHNA; CDR2 reads SNTAGT.

The CDR3 is CASSQDHPGRNSPLHF. Written as DNA, the CDR3 is TGTGCCAGCAGCCAAGACCACCCTGGCCGCAATTCACCCCTCCACTTT. V and J are TRBV4-2 and TRBJ1-6; D gene uncertain. V was cut by 0 bases and J by 7 bases, with 13 bases left in between. This CDR3 contains 16 residues. Germline values: CDR1 LGHNA, CDR2 YNFKEQ.

The chain joins TRBV24-1 to TRBJ2-3, with 7 bases identical to TRBD2. CDR3 size: 13 residues. CDR1 KGHDR and CDR2 SFDVKD come from the germline V gene. V shed 4 bases and J 6 bases; nucleotides not matched to a gene: 3. This CDR3 is CATSEGGRDTQYF. CDR3 sequence (DNA): TGTGCCACCAGTGAGGGGGGGAGGGATACGCAGTATTTT.

This chain connects TRBV5-1 to TRBJ1-2; a weak D match, TRBD1 (6 bases). CDR3 length: 14 amino acids. From germline, CDR1 is SGHRS and CDR2 YFSETQ. Trimming shortened V by 2 bases and J by 5 bases, and 13 bases separated the two germline ends. CDR3 sequence reads: CASSFGATGYGYTF. The CDR3 DNA reads as TGCGCCAGCAGCTTCGGGGCCACAGGGTATGGCTACACCTTC.

Notes on this clone: At one end, the junction sequence differs from germline, possibly due to a read error. The rearrangement uses TRBV6-5 and TRBJ2-7; 7 bases are a match to TRBD2. Germline assignment: CDR1 MNHEY and CDR2 SVGAGI. This CDR3 is 14 amino acids long. CDR3 DNA: TGTGCCGGCAGCCGGGGGGATTACTCCTACGAGCAGTACTTC. Its translation is CAGSRGDYSYEQYF.

The V gene is TRBV6-5, the J gene TRBJ1-1; D remains unclear. The CDR3 covers 14 residues. CDR1 is MNHEY and CDR2 is SVGAGI in the germline V gene. The V and J ends lost 0 bases and 0 bases respectively, with 5 bases between them. In DNA, the CDR3 is TGTGCCAGCAGTTACTCGAGGATGAACACTGAAGCTTTCTTT. Translation gives CASSYSRMNTEAFF.

V is TRBV25-1 and J is TRBJ1-1; a possible D gene is TRBD1 (5 bases). The CDR3 consists of 15 residues. Trimming cost V 3 bases and J 3 bases, with 14 bases left between them. In germline, CDR1 is MGHDK, CDR2 SYGVNS. CDR3 nucleotides: TGTGCCAGCAGTGACCCCCGGGGGAGACACACTGAAGCTTTCTTT. Residues: CASSDPRGRHTEAFF.

The chain employs TRBV4-1 and TRBJ1-5; TRBD1 matches at 10 bases. The CDR3 loop spans 16 amino acids. Germline loops: CDR1 MGHRA, CDR2 YSYEKL. Trimming took 0 bases from V and 5 from J; bases not matched to a gene: 4. In nucleotides, the CDR3 is TGCGCCAGCAGCCAAGATGTGGGACAGGGGCATCAGCCCCAGCATTTT. Residues: CASSQDVGQGHQPQHF.